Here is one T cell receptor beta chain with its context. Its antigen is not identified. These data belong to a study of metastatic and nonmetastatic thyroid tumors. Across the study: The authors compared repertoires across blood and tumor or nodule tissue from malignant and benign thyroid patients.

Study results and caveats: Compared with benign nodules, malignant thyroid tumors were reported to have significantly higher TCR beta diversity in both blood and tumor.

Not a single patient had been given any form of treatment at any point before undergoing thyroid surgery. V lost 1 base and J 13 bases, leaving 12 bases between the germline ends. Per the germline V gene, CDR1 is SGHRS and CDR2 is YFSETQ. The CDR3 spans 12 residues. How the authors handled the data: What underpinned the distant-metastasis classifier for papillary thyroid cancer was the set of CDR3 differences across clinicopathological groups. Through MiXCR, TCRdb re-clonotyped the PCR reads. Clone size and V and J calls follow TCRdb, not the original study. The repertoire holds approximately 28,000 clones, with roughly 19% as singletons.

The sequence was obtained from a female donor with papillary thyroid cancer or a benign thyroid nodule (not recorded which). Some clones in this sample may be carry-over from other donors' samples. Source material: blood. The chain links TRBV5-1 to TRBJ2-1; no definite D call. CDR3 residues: CASSLSRLDQFF. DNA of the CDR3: TGCGCCAGCAGCTTGAGTCGGTTGGATCAGTTCTTC.